Described below is a single TCR beta chain sequence and its context. Its antigen is currently unknown. As the sequencing template, cDNA was produced by extracting RNA and reverse transcribing it. The data were produced by immunoSEQ multiplex PCR, yet TCRdb's version contains in-frame clones alone and is incomplete. The profile shows 55,000 to 70,000 clones, 45% to 50% of them singletons. The study team obtained lesional scalp punch biopsies and peripheral blood from alopecia areata patients. The CDR3 loop spans 17 amino acids. Per germline, CDR1 SEHNR and CDR2 FQNEAQ (reference sequence). V was trimmed by 3 bases and J by 1 base, leaving 16 bases between them. This specimen comes from a study of CD8+ T cells in alopecia areata. Background on the study: Patients in the treated group were given tofacitinib by mouth, 5 to 10 mg twice a day.

Study results and caveats: The study found TCR sharing across patients less clear than in mice, possibly for HLA reasons.

The clonotype comes from a human donor with alopecia areata. Sequenced material: CD8+ T cells sorted from blood, taken at week 0. The chain recombines TRBV7-9 with TRBJ2-1; a weak D match, TRBD1 (6 bases). DNA for the CDR3: TGTGCCAGCAGCTTCACAGGGAGAGGAACGTCCTACAATGAGCAGTTCTTC. Amino acids: CASSFTGRGTSYNEQFF.